The present entry profiles one T cell receptor (beta chain) with its context. Within the sample, other DNA sequences also encode this same CDR3. Profiling relied on immunoSEQ multiplex PCR, and the TCRdb table lists in-frame clones only, not all of them. The sample has under 350,000 clones; 65% to 90% are singletons. These data are taken from a study of blood T cell repertoires in COVID-19. Categorization into cohorts depended on clinical history that participants reported. The source of this sequence is a woman aged 40 to 50 with acute COVID-19. The sequenced sample was PBMCs or T cells enriched from blood (not recorded which).

The CDR3 region is CASSLTGNTEAFF. In DNA, the CDR3 is TGTGCCAGCAGTTTGACAGGGAACACTGAAGCTTTCTTT. The V call is TRBV12-3 or TRBV12-4, the J call TRBJ1-1; TRBD1 is a possible D gene (6 bases). The CDR3 sequence is 13 residues long. V was cut by 3 bases and J by 1 base, with 6 bases left in between.